Sequencing of this TCR beta chain was carried out in a study of T cell changes during pregnancy in multiple sclerosis. The CDR3 sequence is 13 residues long. The germline gives CDR1 SNHLY, CDR2 FYNNEI. Between the trimmed V and J ends, which lost 4 bases and 5 bases, there was a span of 8 bases. Some clones are missing from TCRdb's copy, which holds only in-frame ones; the method was immunoSEQ multiplex PCR. The top ten clones hold about 2% of a sample with roughly 40,000 clones, around 90% of them seen once. This clone was found a few times. The chain employs TRBV2 and TRBJ1-4; perhaps TRBD1 as D (6 bases). This receptor was obtained from a female donor in good health, enrolled as a control in a pregnancy study. Here the sequenced sample was CD4+ T cells from peripheral blood mononuclear cells, taken after pregnancy. CDR3 sequence reads: CASSADSNEKLFF. DNA for the CDR3: TGTGCCAGCAGTGCGGACAGCAATGAAAAACTGTTTTTT.